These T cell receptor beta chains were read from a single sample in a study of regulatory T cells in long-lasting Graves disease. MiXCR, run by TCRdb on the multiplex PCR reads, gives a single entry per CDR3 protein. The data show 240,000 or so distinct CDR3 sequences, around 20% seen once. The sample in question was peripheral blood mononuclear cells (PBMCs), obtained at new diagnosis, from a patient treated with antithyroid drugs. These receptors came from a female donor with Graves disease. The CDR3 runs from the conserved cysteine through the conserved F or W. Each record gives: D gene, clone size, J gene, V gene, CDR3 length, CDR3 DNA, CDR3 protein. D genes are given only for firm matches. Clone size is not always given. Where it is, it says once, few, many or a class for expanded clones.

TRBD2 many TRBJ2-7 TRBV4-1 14 TGCGCCAGCTCAAGGCGGGAGGGGACCTACGAGCAGTACTTC CASSRREGTYEQYF
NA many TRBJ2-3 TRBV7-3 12 TGTGCCAGCAGCCCATCCGCAGATACGCAGTATTTT CASSPSADTQYF
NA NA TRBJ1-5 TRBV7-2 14 TGTGCCAGCACGGGGTCATCAAACAATCAGCCCCAGCATTTT CASTGSSNNQPQHF
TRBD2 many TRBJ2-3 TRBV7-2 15 TGTGCCAGCAAACTAGCGGGGGGCTCCACAGATACGCAGTATTTT CASKLAGGSTDTQYF
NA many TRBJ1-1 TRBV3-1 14 TGTGCCAGCAGCCAAGGATGGGGGAACACTGAAGCTTTCTTT CASSQGWGNTEAFF
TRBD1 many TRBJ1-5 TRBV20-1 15 TGCAGTGCTAGAAGGACAGGGGGGGGGAATCAGCCCCAGCATTTT CSARRTGGGNQPQHF
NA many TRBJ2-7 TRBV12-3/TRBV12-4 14 TGTGCCAGCAGTAAAACCGGGCCCTCCTACGAGCAGTACTTC CASSKTGPSYEQYF
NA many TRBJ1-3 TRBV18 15 TGTGCCAGCTCCTTCGACATAGCCTCTGGAAACACCATATATTTT CASSFDIASGNTIYF
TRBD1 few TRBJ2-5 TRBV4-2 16 TGTGCCAGCAGCCAAGAGGGGACAGGGGGCCAGGAGACCCAGTACTTC CASSQEGTGGQETQYF
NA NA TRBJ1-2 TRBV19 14 TGTGCCAGTAGTATAGTCTCAGGGAACTATGGCTACACCTTC CASSIVSGNYGYTF
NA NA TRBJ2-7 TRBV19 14 TGTGCCAGTAGAGAAAGGCAGGGTAGCCACGAGCAGTACTTC CASRERQGSHEQYF
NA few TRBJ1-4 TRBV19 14 TGTGCCAGTAGTTCTAGTTCAACTAATGAAAAACTGTTTTTT CASSSSSTNEKLFF
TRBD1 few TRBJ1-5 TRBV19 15 TGTGCCAGTCACAAACGGACAGGGGGCAATCAGCCCCAGCATTTT CASHKRTGGNQPQHF
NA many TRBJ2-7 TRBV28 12 TGTGCCAGCACCCAAACGTCCTACGAGCAGTACTTC CASTQTSYEQYF
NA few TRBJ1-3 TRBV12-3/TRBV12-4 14 TGTGCCAGCAGCCCAGGGAATTCTGGAAACACCATATATTTT CASSPGNSGNTIYF
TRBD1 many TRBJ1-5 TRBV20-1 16 TGCAGTGCTCCCCCCGCGGAGGGACAGAGGGGTAGGCCCCAGCATTTT CSAPPAEGQRGRPQHF
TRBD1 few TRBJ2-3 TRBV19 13 TGTGCCAGTAGGGACAGGGCCACAGATACGCAGTATTTT CASRDRATDTQYF
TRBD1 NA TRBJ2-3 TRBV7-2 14 TGTGCCAGCAGCTTCAGTCAGGGGGCGGATACGCAGTATTTT CASSFSQGADTQYF
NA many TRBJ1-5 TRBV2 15 TGTGCCAGCAGTGAGCGGGGTTTAAGCAATCAGCCCCAGCATTTT CASSERGLSNQPQHF
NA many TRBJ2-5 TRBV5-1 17 TGCGCCAGCAGCTCATCGACAGGCAGTGGTGCGCAAGAGACCCAGTACTTC CASSSSTGSGAQETQYF
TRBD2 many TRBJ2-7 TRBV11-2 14 TGTGCCAGCAAGGCGGGACTAGCGACGGGCGAGCAGTACTTC CASKAGLATGEQYF
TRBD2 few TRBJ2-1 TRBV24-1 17 TGTGCCACCAGTGCCCCCGCCCAGCGGGGGGACTACAATGAGCAGTTCTTC CATSAPAQRGDYNEQFF
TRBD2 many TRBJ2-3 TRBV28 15 TGTGCCAGCATCCTGGGACTAGAGGGGTCAGATACGCAGTATTTT CASILGLEGSDTQYF
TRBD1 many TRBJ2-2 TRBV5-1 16 TGTGCCAGCAGCTTCGGGCAGGGGGCGCGAAACGGGGAGCTGTTTTTT CASSFGQGARNGELFF
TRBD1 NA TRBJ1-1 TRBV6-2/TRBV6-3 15 TGTGCCAGCCGCCGGGACAGAAACATGAACACTGAAGCTTTCTTT CASRRDRNMNTEAFF
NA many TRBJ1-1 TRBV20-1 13 TGCAGTGTTCCGGACAGCTTGAACACTGAAGCTTTCTTT CSVPDSLNTEAFF
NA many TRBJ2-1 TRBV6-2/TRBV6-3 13 TGTGCCAGCAGTTATCATCGCACTTTTGAGCAGTTCTTC CASSYHRTFEQFF
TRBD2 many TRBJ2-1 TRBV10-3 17 TGTGCCATCAGTGAGAGGACTAGCGGACTATCCTACAATGAGCAGTTCTTC CAISERTSGLSYNEQFF
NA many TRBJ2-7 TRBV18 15 TGTGCCAGCTCACCCGCACGGGGGGCGGCTTACGAGCAGTACTTC CASSPARGAAYEQYF
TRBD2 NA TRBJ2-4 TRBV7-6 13 TGTGCCAGCAGCCCTACTAGCGGGGGGGCGGTGTTCTTC CASSPTSGGAVFF
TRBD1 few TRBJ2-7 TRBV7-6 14 TGTGCCAGCAGCTCATACAGGGGAACCTACGAGCAGTACTTC CASSSYRGTYEQYF
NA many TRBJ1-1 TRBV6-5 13 TGTGCCAGCAGTTACTCTGCGAACACTGAAGCTTTCTTT CASSYSANTEAFF
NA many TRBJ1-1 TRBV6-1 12 TGTGCCAGCGGGTATGAGAACACTGAAGCTTTCTTT CASGYENTEAFF
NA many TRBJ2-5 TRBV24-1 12 TGTGCCACCAGTGCTGGGGGAGAGACCCAGTACTTC CATSAGGETQYF
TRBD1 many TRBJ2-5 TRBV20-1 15 TGCAGTGCCCCTCCCCCCGGGACAGGGGAAGAGACCCAGTACTTC CSAPPPGTGEETQYF
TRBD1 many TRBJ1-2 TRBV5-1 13 TGCGCCAGCAGCTCCGGGACAGGGGAAGGCTACACCTTC CASSSGTGEGYTF
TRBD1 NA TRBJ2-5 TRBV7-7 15 TGTGCCATCAGCTTAGGCTTCAGGGGGCAAGAGACCCAGTACTTC CAISLGFRGQETQYF
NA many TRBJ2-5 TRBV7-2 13 TGTGCCAGCAGTCCAGGGTTTGGAGAGACCCAGTACTTC CASSPGFGETQYF
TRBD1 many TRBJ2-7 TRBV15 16 TGTGCCACCAGCAGAGATCGGGCACAGGGGCTCTACGAGCAGTACTTC CATSRDRAQGLYEQYF
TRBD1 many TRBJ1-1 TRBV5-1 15 TGTGCCAGCAGCCCGGGACAGGGAGCGAACACTGAAGCTTTCTTT CASSPGQGANTEAFF
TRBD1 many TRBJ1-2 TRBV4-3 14 TGCGCCAGCAGCCAAGCGGGCGGACAGGGGTTTAGCACCTTC CASSQAGGQGFSTF
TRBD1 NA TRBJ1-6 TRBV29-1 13 TGCAGCGCCCGGGACAGGGATAATTCACCCCTCCACTTT CSARDRDNSPLHF
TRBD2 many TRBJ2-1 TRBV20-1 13 TGCAGTGCTATGGCGCTAGCGGGGGGTGAGCAGTTCTTC CSAMALAGGEQFF
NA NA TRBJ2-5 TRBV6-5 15 TGTGCCAGCAGTTACTCGGGCGGTCTTCAAGAGACCCAGTACTTC CASSYSGGLQETQYF
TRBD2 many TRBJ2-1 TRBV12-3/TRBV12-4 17 TGTGCCAGCAGTCTAAGACTAGCGGGAGCCCTCGGGGATGAGCAGTTCTTC CASSLRLAGALGDEQFF
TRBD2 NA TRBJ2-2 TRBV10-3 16 TGTGCCATCAGTCAGACTAGCGGGAGGGCCGCCGGGGAGCTGTTTTTT CAISQTSGRAAGELFF
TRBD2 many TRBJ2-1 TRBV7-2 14 TGTGCCAGCAGCTTTTACGGGGGGTACAATGAGCAGTTCTTC CASSFYGGYNEQFF
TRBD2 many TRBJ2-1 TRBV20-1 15 TGCAGTGCTAGAGATGCGCGCGGGAGCCCCAATGAGCAGTTCTTC CSARDARGSPNEQFF
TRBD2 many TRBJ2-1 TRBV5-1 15 TGCGCCAGCAGCTTGGAGCTTAGCGGGAGCGATGAGCAGTTCTTC CASSLELSGSDEQFF
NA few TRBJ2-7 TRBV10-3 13 TGTGCCATCAGCGAGAGAGGATTTTACGAGCAGTACTTC CAISERGFYEQYF
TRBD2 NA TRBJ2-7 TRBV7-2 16 TGTGCCAGCAGCTTAGACGGCGGGGGTACTACCTACGAGCAGTACTTC CASSLDGGGTTYEQYF
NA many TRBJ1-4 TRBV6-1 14 TGTGCCAGCAGGACGACAGGAACTAATGAAAAACTGTTTTTT CASRTTGTNEKLFF
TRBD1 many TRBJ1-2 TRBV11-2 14 TGTGCCAGCAGCCAGGGGGCAACGTACTATGGCTACACCTTC CASSQGATYYGYTF
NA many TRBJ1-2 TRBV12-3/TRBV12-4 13 TGTGCCAGCAGCCTGAACCAGGCCTATGGCTACACCTTC CASSLNQAYGYTF
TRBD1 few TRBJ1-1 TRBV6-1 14 TGTGCCAGCAGTGCCCACAGGGGTAACACTGAAGCTTTCTTT CASSAHRGNTEAFF
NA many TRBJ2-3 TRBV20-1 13 TGCAGTGCTAACCCGGGTTTTACAGATACGCAGTATTTT CSANPGFTDTQYF
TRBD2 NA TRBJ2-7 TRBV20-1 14 TGCAGTGCTAGTGGACTAGCGGGGATCTACGAGCAGTACTTC CSASGLAGIYEQYF
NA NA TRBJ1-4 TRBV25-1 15 TGTGCCAGCGGACCGGGCGGGGGAACTAATGAAAAACTGTTTTTT CASGPGGGTNEKLFF
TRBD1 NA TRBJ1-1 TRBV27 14 TGTGCCAGCAGTATTCGACAGGGCAACACTGAAGCTTTCTTT CASSIRQGNTEAFF
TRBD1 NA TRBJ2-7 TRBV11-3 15 TGTGCCAGCAGCTCTCAGGGACAGGGACCCTACGAGCAGTACTTC CASSSQGQGPYEQYF